Presented here are 26 T cell receptor beta chains from one specimen sequenced in a study of blood T cell repertoires in COVID-19. The assay was immunoSEQ multiplex PCR, and TCRdb's table has in-frame clones only and misses some. The table has hundreds of thousands of clones, 80% to 90% seen once; the top ten hold 3.8%. The sample was PBMCs or T cells enriched from blood (not recorded which). Receptor source: a woman in her 40s with acute COVID-19.

Written as DNA, the CDR3 is TGTGCCACCAGCAGAGGGGACAGGGGGGTAGGAACTGAAGCTTTCTTT. Amino acids: CATSRGDRGVGTEAFF. The chain is built from TRBV15 and TRBJ1-1; TRBD1 agrees at 11 bases. Germline V gene lookup returns CDR1 LNHNV and CDR2 YYDKDF (reference sequence). Trimming took 1 base from V and 5 from J; bases not matched to a gene: 6. The CDR3 spans 16 residues.

The V call is TRBV28, the J call TRBJ1-2; 10 nucleotides match TRBD1. J gave up 5 bases and V 5 bases, and 8 bases lay outside the gene matches. CDR3 length: 15 amino acids. In germline, CDR1 is MDHEN, CDR2 SYDVKM. The CDR3 DNA follows: TGTGCCAGCAGTCGGGACAGGGGATTTTTATATGGCTACACCTTC. Translating it yields CASSRDRGFLYGYTF.

The rearrangement joins TRBV7-6 to TRBJ2-2; possible D gene TRBD1, 6 bases. This CDR3 is 16 amino acids long. V lost 2 bases and J lost 1, with 11 bases in between. Looked up from germline, CDR1 is SGHVS and CDR2 is FNYEAQ. The CDR3 reads CASSLIGTWNTGELFF. The CDR3 bases are TGTGCCAGCAGCTTAATCGGGACATGGAACACCGGGGAGCTGTTTTTT.

This chain joins TRBV6-2 or TRBV6-3 and TRBJ2-3; D remains unclear. Germline V lookup: CDR1 MNHEY, CDR2 SVGEGT. V was cut by 5 bases and J by 2 bases, with 14 bases left in between. The CDR3 has 15 residues. The CDR3 sequence is CASSPTPGLTDTQYF. DNA of the CDR3: TGTGCCAGCAGTCCCACTCCCGGTCTCACAGATACGCAGTATTTT.

The J gene is TRBJ1-2, the V gene TRBV5-5, with 12 bases aligning to TRBD1. The germline gives CDR1 SGHKS, CDR2 YYEKEE (reference sequence). V trimming: 3 bases; J trimming: 8 bases; junction bases outside the gene matches: 17. The CDR3 is made up of 18 amino acids. CDR3 coding DNA: TGTGCCAGCAGCTCTTCGACTCACCCGGGACAGGGGGCGCAAGGCTACACCTTC. Its protein is CASSSSTHPGQGAQGYTF. The full variable domain, completed using reference TRBV5-5 and TRBJ1-2, is DAGVTQSPTHLIKTRGQQVTLRCSPISGHKSVSWYQQVLGQGPQFIFQYYEKEERGRGNFPDRFSARQFPNYSSELNVNALLLGDSALYLCASSSSTHPGQGAQGYTFGSGTRLTVV.

This clone came up once. The chain couples TRBV27 to TRBJ1-5; 7 bases map to TRBD1. The germline V gene encodes CDR1 MNHEY and CDR2 SMNVEV (reference sequence). The CDR3 has 18 amino acids. Trimming at V came to 5 bases and at J to 2 bases, leaving 15 bases not matched to a gene. CDR3 in amino acids: CASSPTKTGLFGNQPQHF. Here the CDR3 DNA reads TGTGCCAGCAGTCCAACGAAGACAGGGCTCTTCGGCAATCAGCCCCAGCATTTT.

This clone has only one observation. V is TRBV10-1 and J is TRBJ2-1, with 8 nucleotides matching TRBD2. CDR3 size: 16 residues. Germline CDR1 reads WNHNN; CDR2 reads SYGVQD (reference sequence). V lost 1 base and J lost 7; bases outside the gene matches: 9. This chain's CDR3 is CASSEWSGGGKNEQFF. CDR3 DNA sequence: TGCGCCAGCAGTGAGTGGTCGGGAGGGGGGAAAAATGAGCAGTTCTTC.

The chain joins TRBV5-4 to TRBJ2-7; D may be TRBD1 (5 bases). The CDR3 consists of 14 residues. With 4 bases removed from V and 1 base from J, the gap between germline ends came to 12 bases. Germline CDR1 reads SGHNT; CDR2 reads YYREEE (reference sequence). This CDR3 reads CASSRQTGSYEQYF. The CDR3 DNA is TGTGCCAGCAGCCGACAGACCGGTTCCTACGAGCAGTACTTC.

As DNA, the CDR3 is TGTGCCAGTGTGACAGGGCAAGCCCGGCATGGCTACACCTTC. It encodes CASVTGQARHGYTF. The J gene is TRBJ1-2, the V gene TRBV19, with 7 bases fitting TRBD1. V shed 8 bases, J shed 6 bases, and the junction held 12 bases outside the gene matches. Germline CDR1 LNHDA, CDR2 SQIVND (reference sequence). This CDR3 is built from 14 residues.

The chain has TRBV6-6 and TRBJ1-3, with no clear D. With 2 bases removed from V and 5 bases from J, the gap between germline ends came to 13 bases. Germline CDR1 MNHNY, CDR2 SVGAGI (reference sequence). The CDR3 is 15 residues long. The CDR3 sequence is CASSYIGQERNTIYF. The CDR3 DNA sequence: TGTGCCAGCAGTTACATCGGCCAGGAAAGAAACACCATATATTTT.

This clone was detected a few times. This sequence joins TRBV6-1 and TRBJ2-7, with D tentatively TRBD1 (5 bases). The CDR3 sequence is 13 residues long. The germline V gene encodes CDR1 MNHNS and CDR2 SASEGT. The V and J ends lost 3 bases and 3 bases respectively, with 9 bases between them. The CDR3 DNA reads TGTGCCAGCAGTGATTCAGGGAACTACGAGCAGTACTTC. Its translation is CASSDSGNYEQYF.

Only one count was recorded for this clone. CDR3 DNA sequence: TGTGCCAGCAGTTACTCCCTAGCGGGAAACACCGGGGAGCTGTTTTTT. Translated: CASSYSLAGNTGELFF. The chain links TRBV6-5 to TRBJ2-2, with 9 bases that match TRBD2. The CDR3 has 16 amino acids. Germline CDR1 MNHEY, CDR2 SVGAGI. Trimming removed 0 bases from V and 2 bases from J; junction bases left unmatched: 1.

The genes are TRBV7-2 and TRBJ2-1; D may be TRBD1 (6 bases). V lost 3 bases and J 5 bases, leaving 14 bases between the germline ends. The germline V gene encodes CDR1 SGHTA and CDR2 FQGNSA. The CDR3 runs to 15 residues. The CDR3: CASSFAGAGDNEQFF. The CDR3 DNA sequence: TGTGCCAGCAGCTTTGCAGGGGCCGGGGACAATGAGCAGTTCTTC.

V and J are TRBV3-1 (or the pseudogene TRBV3-2) and TRBJ2-2; tentatively, D is TRBD1 (5 bases). The germline V gene encodes CDR1 LGHDT and CDR2 YNNKEL (reference sequence). The CDR3 runs to 15 residues. V was pared by 0 bases and J by 4 bases, with 9 bases between. CDR3 amino acids: CASSQDAGLTGELFF. The CDR3 DNA reads TGTGCCAGCAGCCAAGATGCAGGGCTCACCGGGGAGCTGTTTTTT.

J is TRBJ1-1 and V is TRBV6-5; maybe TRBD1 (5 bases). This CDR3 comprises 14 residues. Trimming took off 4 bases at V and 2 bases at J, with 11 bases between the two ends. Looked up from germline, CDR1 is MNHEY and CDR2 is SVGAGI. The DNA of the CDR3 is TGTGCCAGCAGTTGGGACTGGCGAAACACTGAAGCTTTCTTT. Amino acid sequence: CASSWDWRNTEAFF.

The V and J genes are TRBV7-9 and TRBJ1-1; 10 bases map to TRBD1. V shed 5 bases, J shed 6 bases, and the junction held 9 bases outside the gene matches. Germline CDR1 reads SEHNR; CDR2 reads FQNEAQ (reference sequence). This CDR3 region has 15 residues. The CDR3 DNA is TGTGCCAGCAGCCCCTTGCCGGGACAGGGGCCTGAAGCTTTCTTT. This encodes CASSPLPGQGPEAFF. Full variable domain (outside the CDR3, taken from reference TRBV7-9 and TRBJ1-1): DTGVSQNPRHKITKRGQNVTFRCDPISEHNRLYWYRQTLGQGPEFLTYFQNEAQLEKSRLLSDRFSAERPKGSFSTLEIQRTEQGDSAMYLCASSPLPGQGPEAFFGQGTRLTVV.

The rearrangement joins TRBV4-2 to TRBJ2-1; D is ambiguous. CDR1 LGHNA and CDR2 YNFKEQ come from the germline V gene. This CDR3 is 15 amino acids long. Trimming cost V 7 bases and J 4 bases, with 17 bases left between them. The CDR3 reads CASTPEASFYNEQFF. DNA of the CDR3: TGTGCCAGCACCCCCGAGGCCTCGTTTTACAATGAGCAGTTCTTC.

The chain employs TRBV11-2 and TRBJ2-1; 8 nucleotides align to TRBD2. The CDR3 length is 17 residues. Germline assignment: CDR1 SGHAT and CDR2 FQNNGV. The trim removed 0 bases at V and 1 base at J, leaving 5 bases unmatched. The CDR3 sequence is CASSLDSLAGSYNEQFF. The CDR3 nucleotides read TGTGCCAGCAGCTTAGACTCTTTAGCGGGATCCTACAATGAGCAGTTCTTC.

The V call is TRBV19, the J call TRBJ1-1; 8 nucleotides match TRBD1. This CDR3 has 16 amino acids. The germline gives CDR1 LNHDA, CDR2 SQIVND (reference sequence). V dropped 0 bases and J dropped 5; count of bases not matched to a gene: 8. CDR3 residues: CASSIDRTGMLTEAFF. As DNA, the CDR3 is TGTGCCAGTAGTATAGATCGGACAGGGATGTTAACTGAAGCTTTCTTT.

This chain connects TRBV19 to TRBJ1-1; TRBD1 aligns across 9 bases. This CDR3 has 15 residues. Germline values: CDR1 LNHDA, CDR2 SQIVND (reference sequence). Germline trimming cut 1 base from V and 4 bases from J; bases unmatched to any gene: 4. As DNA, the CDR3 is TGTGCCAGTAGTATAGGGGGACAGGGCGCCACTGAAGCTTTCTTT. Translated, it gives CASSIGGQGATEAFF.

CDR3 DNA sequence: TGTGCCAGCAGCCAAGACTCGGGGGGAACTAACTATGGCTACACCTTC. Its translation is CASSQDSGGTNYGYTF. This chain uses TRBV3-1 (or the pseudogene TRBV3-2) with TRBJ1-2; the D gene is possibly TRBD1 (5 bases). The CDR3 loop spans 16 amino acids. The V gene's germline CDR1 is LGHDT and CDR2 YNNKEL (reference sequence). V lost 0 bases and J 0 bases, leaving 11 bases between the germline ends.

The V call is TRBV20-1, the J call TRBJ1-1; 10 bases agree with TRBD1. The length of the CDR3 is 11 residues. Unmatched junction bases numbered 0, after V lost 1 base and J lost 10 bases. Germline values: CDR1 DFQATT, CDR2 SNEGSKA (reference sequence). The CDR3 DNA sequence: TGCAGTGCTAGAGGACAGGGGGCAGCTTTCTTT. Translated, it gives CSARGQGAAFF.

The chain recombines TRBV4-2 with TRBJ2-7, with TRBD2 as a possible D gene (5 bases). In germline, CDR1 is LGHNA, CDR2 YNFKEQ. This CDR3 has 15 amino acids. Trimming took off 0 bases at V and 6 bases at J, with 15 bases between the two ends. Written as DNA, the CDR3 is TGTGCCAGCAGCCAAGAGGACGGGAAAATTCCCGAGCAGTACTTC. Encoded protein: CASSQEDGKIPEQYF.

The rearrangement joins TRBV5-1 to TRBJ2-7; 8 bases match TRBD1. V trimming: 8 bases; J trimming: 1 base; junction bases outside the gene matches: 5. The CDR3 spans 13 residues. In germline, CDR1 is SGHRS, CDR2 YFSETQ. This chain's CDR3 is CASGQGGSYEQYF. The CDR3 nucleotides are TGCGCCAGTGGACAGGGTGGGTCCTACGAGCAGTACTTC.

This clone was counted between two and nine times. V is TRBV4-1 and J is TRBJ2-7; 7 bases fit TRBD1. The junction had 6 bases not matched to a gene; V was cut back by 0 bases and J by 7 bases. The CDR3 length is 14 residues. CDR1 MGHRA and CDR2 YSYEKL come from the germline V gene. In nucleotides, the CDR3 is TGCGCCAGCAGCCAAGATACAGGGGCAAGGGAGCAGTACTTC. Residues: CASSQDTGAREQYF.

The rearrangement uses TRBV18 and TRBJ1-2; D is possibly TRBD1 (5 bases). CDR3 length: 15 amino acids. V gave up 2 bases and J gave up 1 base, with 11 bases separating them. Germline CDR1 is KGHSH and CDR2 is LQKENI. The CDR3 DNA follows: TGTGCCAGCTCACCATGGGTACAGGATAACTATGGCTACACCTTC. Translated: CASSPWVQDNYGYTF. Based on the CDR3 plus reference TRBV18 and TRBJ1-2, the full variable domain is NAGVMQNPRHLVRRRGQEARLRCSPMKGHSHVYWYRQLPEEGLKFMVYLQKENIIDESGMPKERFSAEFPKEGPSILRIQQVVRGDSAAYFCASSPWVQDNYGYTFGSGTRLTVV.